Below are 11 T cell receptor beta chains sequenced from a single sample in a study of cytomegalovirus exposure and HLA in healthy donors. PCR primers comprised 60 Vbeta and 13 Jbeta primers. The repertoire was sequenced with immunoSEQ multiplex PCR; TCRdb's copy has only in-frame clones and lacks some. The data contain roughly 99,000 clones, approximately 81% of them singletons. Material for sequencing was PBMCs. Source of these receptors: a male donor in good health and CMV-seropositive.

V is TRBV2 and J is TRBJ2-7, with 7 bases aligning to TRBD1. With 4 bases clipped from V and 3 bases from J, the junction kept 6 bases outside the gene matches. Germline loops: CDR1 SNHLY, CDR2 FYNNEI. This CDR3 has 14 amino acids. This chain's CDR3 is CASSAAQGFYEQYF. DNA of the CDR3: TGTGCCAGCAGTGCGGCACAGGGGTTCTACGAGCAGTACTTC.

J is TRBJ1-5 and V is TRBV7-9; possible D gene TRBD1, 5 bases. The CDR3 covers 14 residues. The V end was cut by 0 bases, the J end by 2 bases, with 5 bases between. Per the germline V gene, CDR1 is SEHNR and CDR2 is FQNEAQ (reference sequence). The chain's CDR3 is CASSLAGGNQPQHF. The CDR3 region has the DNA TGTGCCAGCAGCTTAGCAGGGGGCAATCAGCCCCAGCATTTT.

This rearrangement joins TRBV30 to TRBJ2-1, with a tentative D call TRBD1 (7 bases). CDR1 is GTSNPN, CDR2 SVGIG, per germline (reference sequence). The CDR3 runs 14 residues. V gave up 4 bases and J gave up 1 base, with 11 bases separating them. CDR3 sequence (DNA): TGTGCCTGGACAGCAGGGGGGTCCTACAATGAGCAGTTCTTC. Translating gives CAWTAGGSYNEQFF.

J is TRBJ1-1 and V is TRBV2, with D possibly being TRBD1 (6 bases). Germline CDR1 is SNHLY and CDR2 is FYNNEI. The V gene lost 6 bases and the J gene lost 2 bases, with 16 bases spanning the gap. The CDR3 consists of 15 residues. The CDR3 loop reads CASRGRGGTNTEAFF. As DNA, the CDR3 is TGTGCCAGCAGGGGAAGAGGGGGAACAAACACTGAAGCTTTCTTT.

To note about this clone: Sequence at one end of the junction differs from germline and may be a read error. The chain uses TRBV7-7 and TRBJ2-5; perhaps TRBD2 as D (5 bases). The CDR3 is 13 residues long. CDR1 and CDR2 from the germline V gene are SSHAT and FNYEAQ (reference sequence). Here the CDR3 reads CASSLVRGETQYF. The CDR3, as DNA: TGTGCTAGCAGCTTAGTACGGGGAGAGACCCAGTACTTC.

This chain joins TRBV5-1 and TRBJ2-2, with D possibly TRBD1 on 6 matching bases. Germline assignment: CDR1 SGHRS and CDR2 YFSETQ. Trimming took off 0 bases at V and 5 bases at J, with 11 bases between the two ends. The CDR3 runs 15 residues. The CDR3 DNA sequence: TGCGCCAGCAGCTTGGCCTTAGGGGGAACCGGGGAGCTGTTTTTT. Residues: CASSLALGGTGELFF.

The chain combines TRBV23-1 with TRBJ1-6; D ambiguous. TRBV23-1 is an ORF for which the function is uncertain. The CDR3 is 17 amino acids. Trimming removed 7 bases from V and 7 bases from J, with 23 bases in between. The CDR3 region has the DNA TGCGCCAGCACCCCCGGGATGGAAACAAGATGGAATTCACCCCTCCACTTT. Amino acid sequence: CASTPGMETRWNSPLHF.

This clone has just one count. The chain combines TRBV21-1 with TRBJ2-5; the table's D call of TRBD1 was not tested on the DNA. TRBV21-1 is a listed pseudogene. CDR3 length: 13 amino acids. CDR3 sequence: CASIGTFQETQYF. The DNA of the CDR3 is TGTGCCAGCATTGGCACCTTCCAAGAGACCCAGTACTTC.

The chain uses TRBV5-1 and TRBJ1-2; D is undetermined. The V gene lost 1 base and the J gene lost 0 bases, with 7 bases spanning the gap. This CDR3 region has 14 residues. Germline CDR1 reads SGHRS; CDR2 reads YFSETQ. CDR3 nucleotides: TGCGCCAGCAGCTTGAGAAGCGCTAACTATGGCTACACCTTC. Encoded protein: CASSLRSANYGYTF.

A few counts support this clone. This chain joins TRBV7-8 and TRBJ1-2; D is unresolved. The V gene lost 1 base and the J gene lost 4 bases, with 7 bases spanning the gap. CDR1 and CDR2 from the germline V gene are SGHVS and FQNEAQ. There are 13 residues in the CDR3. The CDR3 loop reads CASSLGESYGYTF. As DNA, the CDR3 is TGTGCCAGCAGCTTAGGGGAGAGCTATGGCTACACCTTC.

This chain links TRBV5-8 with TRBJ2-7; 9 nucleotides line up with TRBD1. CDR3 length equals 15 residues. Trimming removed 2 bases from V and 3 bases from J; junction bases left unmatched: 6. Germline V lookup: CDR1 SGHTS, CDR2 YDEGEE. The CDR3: CASSLGGTGNYEQYF. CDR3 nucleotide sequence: TGTGCCAGCAGCTTAGGTGGGACAGGGAACTACGAGCAGTACTTC. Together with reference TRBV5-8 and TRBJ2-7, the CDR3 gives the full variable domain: EAGVTQSPTHLIKTRGQQATLRCSPISGHTSVYWYQQALGLGLQFLLWYDEGEERNRGNFPPRFSGRQFPNYSSELNVNALELEDSALYLCASSLGGTGNYEQYFGPGTRLTVT.